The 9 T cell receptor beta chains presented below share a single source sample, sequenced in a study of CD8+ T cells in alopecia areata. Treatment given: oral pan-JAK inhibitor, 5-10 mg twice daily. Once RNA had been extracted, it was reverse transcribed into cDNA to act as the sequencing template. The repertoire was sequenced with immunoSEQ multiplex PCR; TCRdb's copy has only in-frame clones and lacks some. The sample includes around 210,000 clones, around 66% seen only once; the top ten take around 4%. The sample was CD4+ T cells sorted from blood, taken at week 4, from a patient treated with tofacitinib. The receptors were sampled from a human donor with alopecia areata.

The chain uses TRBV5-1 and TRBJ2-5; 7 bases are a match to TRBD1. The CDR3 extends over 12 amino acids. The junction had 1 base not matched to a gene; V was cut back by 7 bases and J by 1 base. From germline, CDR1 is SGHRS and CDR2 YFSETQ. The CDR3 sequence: CASGDSQETQYF. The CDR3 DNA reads TGCGCCAGCGGGGACAGCCAAGAGACCCAGTACTTC.

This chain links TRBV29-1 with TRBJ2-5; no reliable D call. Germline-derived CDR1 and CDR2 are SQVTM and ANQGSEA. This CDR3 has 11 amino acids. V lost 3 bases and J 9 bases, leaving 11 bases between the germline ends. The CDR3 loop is CSVEPQKAQYF. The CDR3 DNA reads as TGCAGCGTTGAGCCACAGAAGGCCCAGTACTTC. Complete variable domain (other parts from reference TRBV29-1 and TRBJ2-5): SAVISQKPSRDICQRGTSLTIQCQVDSQVTMMFWYRQQPGQSLTLIATANQGSEATYESGFVIDKFPISRPNLTFSTLTVSNMSPEDSSIYLCSVEPQKAQYFGPGTRLLVL.

The CDR3 DNA is TGCGCCAGCAGCCAAGATATGAACTCCCGGGGTAAAAGCAATCAGCCCCAGCATTTT. Amino acid sequence: CASSQDMNSRGKSNQPQHF. This chain uses TRBV4-3 with TRBJ1-5; D is ambiguous. V lost 0 bases and J lost 1, with 19 bases in between. This CDR3 spans 19 amino acids. The germline V gene encodes CDR1 LGHNA and CDR2 YSLEER.

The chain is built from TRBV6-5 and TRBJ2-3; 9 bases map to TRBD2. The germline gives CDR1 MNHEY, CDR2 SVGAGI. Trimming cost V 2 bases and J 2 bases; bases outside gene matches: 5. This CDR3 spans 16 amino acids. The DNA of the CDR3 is TGTGCCAGCAGTTACGGCGGCGGGGGGGCCACAGATACGCAGTATTTT. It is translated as CASSYGGGGATDTQYF.

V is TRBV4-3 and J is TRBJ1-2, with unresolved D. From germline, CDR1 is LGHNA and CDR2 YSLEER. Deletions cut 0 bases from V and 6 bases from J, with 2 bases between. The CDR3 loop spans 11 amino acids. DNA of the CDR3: TGCGCCAGCAGCCAAGAGGATGGCTACACCTTC. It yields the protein CASSQEDGYTF.

The CDR3 loop is CSVEDPGLLSSTDTQYF. The CDR3 DNA reads TGCAGCGTTGAAGATCCGGGACTGCTATCTAGCACAGATACGCAGTATTTT. The chain uses TRBV29-1 and TRBJ2-3; TRBD2 might be the D (6 bases). CDR3 length: 17 amino acids. Germline loops: CDR1 SQVTM, CDR2 ANQGSEA. Deletions cut 0 bases from V and 0 bases from J, with 16 bases between.

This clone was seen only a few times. CDR3 DNA: TGTGCCAGCCCCCCTATCTGGAGTCAGAGTAATGAAAAACTGTTTTTT. Its protein product is CASPPIWSQSNEKLFF. The rearrangement joins TRBV9 to TRBJ1-4, with D uncertain. This CDR3 region has 16 residues. V lost 7 bases to trimming and J lost 4 bases, with 20 bases between them. CDR1 is SGDLS and CDR2 is YYNGEE in the germline V gene.

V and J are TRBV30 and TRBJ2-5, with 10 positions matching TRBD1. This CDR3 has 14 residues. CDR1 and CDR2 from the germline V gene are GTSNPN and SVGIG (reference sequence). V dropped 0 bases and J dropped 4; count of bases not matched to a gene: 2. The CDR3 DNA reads TGTGCCTGGAGTGTCAGGGACAGGGGAGAGACCCAGTACTTC. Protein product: CAWSVRDRGETQYF.

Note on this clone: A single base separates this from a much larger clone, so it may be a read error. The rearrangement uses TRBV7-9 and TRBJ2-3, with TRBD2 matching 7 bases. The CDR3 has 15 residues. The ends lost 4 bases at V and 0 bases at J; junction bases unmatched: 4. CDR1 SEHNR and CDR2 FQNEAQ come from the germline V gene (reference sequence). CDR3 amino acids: CASSSLGGSTDTQYF. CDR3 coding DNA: TGTGCCAGCAGCTCTCTCGGGGGGAGCACAGATACGCAGTATTTT.